This entry concerns a single TCR beta chain. Its antigen is currently unknown. The data belong to a study of T cell repertoires in cytomegalovirus infection. For the study at large: Recently identified HLA-C-restricted CMV epitopes and well-studied HLA-B-restricted CMV epitopes were used by the study. Public TCR beta signatures provided an indication of both CMV infection and a matching HLA type. General study findings and limits: Clonotype analysis showed dominance of the ex vivo response by HLA-C-restricted CMV-specific TCR beta clonotypes.

TCRdb reanalysed the reads using MiXCR and keeps one entry per CDR3 protein. The sample holds around 500,000 distinct CDR3 sequences, under 55% seen once. Germline CDR1 SGHTA, CDR2 FQGNSA. This CDR3 contains 13 residues. Trimming cost V 1 base and J 5 bases, with 8 bases left between them. This TCR was sampled from a human donor in good health (CMV status not recorded). Some clones in this sample may be carry-over from other donors' samples. The sample here was cultured PBMCs, taken from culture after CMV antigen stimulation. The chain links TRBV7-2 to TRBJ2-5; D call uncertain. The CDR3 bases are TGTGCCAGCAGCTTAGAGCCGGCTGAGACCCAGTACTTC. Its protein is CASSLEPAETQYF.